A single TCR beta chain is shown here with its context. An end of the junction differs from the germline gene, which may be a read error. In the source study's methods: How many nucleated cells were present was estimated from reference gene primer amplification. Sequencing was performed with immunoSEQ multiplex PCR; in TCRdb, only in-frame clones are kept and a portion is missing. Clonal size and the V and J genes are those of that table, whereas D and trimming came from the DNA. The sample gives roughly 140,000 clones, about 85% of which show up once; about 2.4% is in the top ten. The record originates from a study of blood T cell repertoires in COVID-19. At the level of the study: The samples span acute and convalescent COVID-19 from the United States, Italy and Spain. T cells, B-cell-depleted T cells, or PBMCs supplied cDNA or gDNA.

CDR1 is SGHTA, CDR2 FQGNSA, per germline. The CDR3 has 13 residues. Sequencing used peripheral blood. The rearrangement joins TRBV7-2 to TRBJ1-5; D is unresolved. The TCR was taken from a woman aged 70-85 years with acute or convalescent COVID-19. CDR3 residues: CASRLGRDQPQHF. CDR3 nucleotides: TGTGCCAGCAGGTTAGGGAGGGATCAGCCCCAGCATTTT.